These 16 T cell receptor beta chains were all obtained from the same sample, sequenced in a study of blood T cell repertoires in COVID-19. The repertoire was sequenced with immunoSEQ multiplex PCR; TCRdb's copy has only in-frame clones and lacks some. The sample contains roughly 70,000 clones, around 89% of which appear only once. Sequencing input: peripheral blood. These receptors were collected from a woman older than 75 with active COVID-19.

The V and J genes are TRBV5-1 and TRBJ2-1; 7 bases are shared with TRBD1. There are 15 residues in the CDR3. CDR1 and CDR2 (germline): SGHRS, YFSETQ. Unmatched junction bases numbered 8, after V lost 5 bases and J lost 3 bases. The CDR3 loop reads CASRVRTGDYNEQFF. CDR3 nucleotide sequence: TGCGCCAGCAGAGTAAGGACAGGTGACTACAATGAGCAGTTCTTC.

The chain joins TRBV24-1 to TRBJ2-1, with 13 bases aligning to TRBD2. This CDR3 is built from 16 residues. CDR1 KGHDR and CDR2 SFDVKD come from the germline V gene. The J segment lost 3 bases and the V segment lost 4 bases, leaving 2 bases of the junction unmatched. CDR3 loop: CATSDRLAGGYNEQFF. The DNA of the CDR3 is TGTGCCACCAGTGACCGACTAGCGGGAGGCTACAATGAGCAGTTCTTC.

This clone was counted once. This chain connects TRBV24-1 to TRBJ2-7, with a tentative D call TRBD2 (6 bases). Germline lookup yields CDR1 KGHDR and CDR2 SFDVKD. This CDR3 contains 14 residues. The V end lost 3 bases, the J end lost 5 bases, and 13 bases lay between the germline ends. In nucleotides, the CDR3 is TGTGCCACCAGTGATCCACGGCGGACTAACGAGCAGTACTTC. It yields the protein CATSDPRRTNEQYF.

The V gene is TRBV7-7, the J gene TRBJ2-5; 8 bases fit TRBD2. The germline V gene encodes CDR1 SSHAT and CDR2 FNYEAQ (reference sequence). This CDR3 is built from 19 residues. Germline trimming cut 2 bases from V and 2 bases from J; bases unmatched to any gene: 16. The CDR3, as DNA: TGTGCCAGCAGCTTATCCCTCCCTTTCGCGGGAGGTCGGCAAGAGACCCAGTACTTC. It translates to CASSLSLPFAGGRQETQYF.

This chain joins TRBV4-1 and TRBJ2-1, with TRBD2 matching over 9 bases. Per germline, CDR1 MGHRA and CDR2 YSYEKL. This CDR3 comprises 15 residues. The trim removed 0 bases at V and 9 bases at J, leaving 6 bases unmatched. The CDR3 region has the DNA TGCGCCAGCAGCCAAGATCCTTTAGCGGGAGTTGAGCAGTTCTTC. This codes for CASSQDPLAGVEQFF.

The chain employs TRBV7-9 and TRBJ1-2; no reliable D call. The V gene's germline CDR1 is SEHNR and CDR2 FQNEAQ (reference sequence). The CDR3 runs 14 residues. V was shortened by 1 base and J by 2 bases, with 8 bases between the two germline ends. The CDR3 sequence is CASSLGRENYGYTF. The CDR3 region has the DNA TGTGCCAGCAGCTTAGGGCGGGAAAACTATGGCTACACCTTC. Supplemented by reference TRBV7-9 and TRBJ1-2, the full variable domain reads DTGVSQNPRHKITKRGQNVTFRCDPISEHNRLYWYRQTLGQGPEFLTYFQNEAQLEKSRLLSDRFSAERPKGSFSTLEIQRTEQGDSAMYLCASSLGRENYGYTFGSGTRLTVV.

CDR3 sequence (DNA): TGTGCCAGTAGTATAGAAAGGGGGCTCTATGGCTACACCTTC. Protein product: CASSIERGLYGYTF. The J gene is TRBJ1-2, the V gene TRBV19; 7 nucleotides match TRBD1. Trimming cost V 0 bases and J 4 bases; bases outside gene matches: 2. Germline V CDR1 and CDR2: LNHDA, SQIVND (reference sequence). This CDR3 is built from 14 residues.

A single count supports this clone. The CDR3 here is CASSRAGSSYEQYF. CDR3 nucleotides: TGTGCCAGCAGCAGAGCGGGAAGCTCCTACGAGCAGTACTTC. The J gene is TRBJ2-7, the V gene TRBV5-8; 7 bases map to TRBD2. The CDR3 sequence is 14 residues long. From germline, CDR1 is SGHTS and CDR2 YDEGEE. The trim removed 4 bases at V and 0 bases at J, leaving 4 bases unmatched.

The rearrangement joins TRBV9 to TRBJ2-1, with TRBD2 matching over 7 bases. V shed 5 bases, J shed 6 bases, and the junction held 14 bases outside the gene matches. This CDR3 comprises 16 residues. Germline V gene sequence: CDR1 SGDLS, CDR2 YYNGEE. In DNA, the CDR3 is TGTGCCAGCAGTGTTACTAGCGCCCGAGGCGTCAATGAGCAGTTCTTC. It yields the protein CASSVTSARGVNEQFF.

This chain links TRBV5-4 with TRBJ2-7; D ambiguous. This CDR3 has 16 amino acids. The V and J ends lost 0 bases and 4 bases respectively, with 17 bases between them. The germline V gene encodes CDR1 SGHNT and CDR2 YYREEE (reference sequence). The CDR3 DNA follows: TGTGCCAGCAGCTTGGATTCGTCAAACTCCCATTACGAGCAGTACTTC. It yields the protein CASSLDSSNSHYEQYF.

The V and J genes are TRBV2 and TRBJ2-5; D might be TRBD2 (5 bases). Germline CDR1 reads SNHLY; CDR2 reads FYNNEI. This CDR3 is built from 15 residues. Trimming stripped 4 bases from V and 2 bases from J, with 14 bases between. This CDR3 is CASSAGFSSQETQYF. CDR3 in DNA: TGTGCCAGCAGTGCGGGGTTTAGCAGTCAAGAGACCCAGTACTTC.

The V gene is TRBV30, the J gene TRBJ1-5; 8 bases line up with TRBD1. The CDR3 totals 16 residues. V shed 3 bases and J 7 bases; nucleotides not matched to a gene: 14. Per the germline V gene, CDR1 is GTSNPN and CDR2 is SVGIG (reference sequence). The DNA of the CDR3 is TGTGCCTGGAGGGCAAATGGACAGGGTGAGCACCAGCCCCAGCATTTT. Protein product: CAWRANGQGEHQPQHF.

V and J are TRBV4-1 and TRBJ2-7; 10 bases match TRBD1. CDR1 MGHRA and CDR2 YSYEKL come from the germline V gene. The CDR3 consists of 15 residues. The junction had 6 bases not matched to a gene; V was cut back by 2 bases and J by 5 bases. The CDR3 DNA reads as TGCGCCAGCAGCCAACCGACAGGGGGCGTCGACGAGCAGTACTTC. Translating gives CASSQPTGGVDEQYF.

The rearrangement joins TRBV28 to TRBJ2-2; tentative D call: TRBD2 (7 bases). CDR1 and CDR2 (germline): MDHEN, SYDVKM. The CDR3 covers 15 residues. Trimming cost V 3 bases and J 3 bases, with 11 bases left between them. Here the CDR3 DNA reads TGTGCCAGCAGTTTGGGGGGGCTGGACACCGGGGAGCTGTTTTTT. Its protein product is CASSLGGLDTGELFF. Complete variable domain (other parts from reference TRBV28 and TRBJ2-2): DVKVTQSSRYLVKRTGEKVFLECVQDMDHENMFWYRQDPGLGLRLIYFSYDVKMKEKGDIPEGYSVSREKKERFSLILESASTNQTSMYLCASSLGGLDTGELFFGEGSRLTVL.

V gene TRBV19 combines with J gene TRBJ1-1; 9 positions agree with TRBD1. This CDR3 spans 14 amino acids. In germline, CDR1 is LNHDA, CDR2 SQIVND (reference sequence). J gave up 9 bases and V 7 bases, and 12 bases lay outside the gene matches. CDR3 amino acids: CASTTTGGSGKAFF. CDR3 DNA sequence: TGTGCCAGTACCACGACAGGGGGGAGCGGTAAAGCTTTCTTT.

V gene TRBV5-1 combines with J gene TRBJ2-2; D might be TRBD1 (6 bases). Germline values: CDR1 SGHRS, CDR2 YFSETQ. This CDR3 is built from 15 residues. The V and J ends lost 4 bases and 0 bases respectively, with 10 bases between them. CDR3 DNA sequence: TGCGCCAGCAGCACGGGACACTCGAACACCGGGGAGCTGTTTTTT. This encodes CASSTGHSNTGELFF.